These T cell receptor beta chains were read from a single sample in a study of shared clonotypes between healthy human individuals. Data came from immunoSEQ multiplex PCR; TCRdb stores just in-frame clones and leaves some out. The table shows about 2.4 million clones, with more than 90% occurring only once. Sequenced material: naive CD4+ T cells sorted from blood. The receptors stem from a man between 18 and 35 years old in good health. The CDR3 runs from the conserved cysteine through the conserved F or W. A D gene is named only where the DNA matches it firmly. Part of the rows lack a size; the others show once, few, many or a class for expanded clones.

>NA|NA|TRBV18|TRBJ1-4
CASSPQGQRNEKLFF
TGTGCCAGCTCACCACAGGGACAACGTAATGAAAAACTGTTTTTT
>NA|NA|TRBV14|TRBJ2-1
CASSQLNEQFF
TGTGCCAGCAGCCAATTGAATGAGCAGTTCTTC
>NA|NA|TRBV6-1|TRBJ1-6
CASSEGGRDYIYNSPLHF
TGTGCCAGCAGTGAGGGGGGGAGGGACTACATCTATAATTCACCCCTCCACTTT
>TRBD2|NA|TRBV27|TRBJ2-1
CASTTASGNVNEQFF
TGTGCCAGCACGACCGCTAGCGGGAATGTCAATGAGCAGTTCTTC
>TRBD1|NA|TRBV4-3|TRBJ2-1
CASSQDDRGPVNEQFF
TGCGCCAGCAGCCAAGACGACAGGGGGCCAGTCAATGAGCAGTTCTTC
>NA|NA|TRBV9|TRBJ2-7
CASSVRADLLYEQYF
TGTGCCAGCAGCGTACGAGCGGACCTACTCTACGAGCAGTACTTC
>TRBD1|once|TRBV6-1|TRBJ1-1
CASSGGTGGEAFF
TGTGCCAGCAGTGGGGGGACAGGGGGCGAAGCTTTCTTT
>TRBD2|NA|TRBV10-3|TRBJ2-3
CAISGKASGGGDTQYF
TGTGCCATCAGTGGGAAGGCTAGCGGGGGAGGGGATACGCAGTATTTT
>NA|NA|TRBV7-9|TRBJ2-7
CASSLVSGVVDEQYF
TGTGCCAGCAGCTTAGTGTCAGGGGTGGTGGACGAGCAGTACTTC
>NA|NA|TRBV6-5|TRBJ2-1
CASSGHREGEQFF
TGTGCCAGCAGTGGCCACAGGGAAGGTGAGCAGTTCTTC
>NA|NA|TRBV9|TRBJ1-1
CASSGPRGSTEAFF
TGTGCCAGCAGCGGTCCTCGAGGGTCCACTGAAGCTTTCTTT
>NA|NA|TRBV19|TRBJ2-3
CASSTPGAWTGTDTQYF
TGTGCCAGTAGTACCCCAGGGGCGTGGACTGGCACAGATACGCAGTATTTT
>NA|NA|TRBV7-9|TRBJ2-4
CASSFDGLAKNIQYF
TGTGCCAGCAGTTTCGACGGTCTAGCCAAAAACATTCAGTACTTC
>NA|NA|TRBV10-3|TRBJ1-5
CAISDGHEDNQPQHF
TGTGCCATCAGTGACGGCCACGAGGACAATCAGCCCCAGCATTTT
>NA|NA|TRBV28|TRBJ2-7
CASSLLGQGRHEQYF
TGTGCCAGCAGTTTATTGGGGCAGGGACGGCACGAGCAGTACTTC
>TRBD1|NA|TRBV5-6|TRBJ2-7
CASSSYAFDRGPLYEQYF
TGTGCCAGCAGCTCTTATGCCTTTGACAGGGGCCCTCTCTACGAGCAGTACTTC